The next 29 T cell receptor beta chains were all read from a single sample in a study of lymphopenia after photon versus proton radiotherapy. TCRdb's table, derived via immunoSEQ multiplex PCR, lists solely in-frame clones and lacks some. The profile shows 150,000 to 200,000 clones, around nine tenths of them singletons. The specimen was peripheral blood, collected from a patient treated with photon-based radiotherapy. These TCRs come from a man aged 50-60 years with gastric cancer.

The rearrangement joins TRBV5-6 to TRBJ1-2, with D unresolved. CDR1 SGHDT and CDR2 YYEEEE come from the germline V gene. The CDR3 sequence is 14 residues long. V gave up 0 bases and J gave up 5 bases, with 11 bases separating them. DNA for the CDR3: TGTGCCAGCAGCTTGGGTCTCTTAAAATATGGCTACACCTTC. Amino acid sequence: CASSLGLLKYGYTF.

The CDR3 sequence: CASSPSGENTEAFF. DNA of the CDR3: TGCGCCAGCAGCCCGAGTGGGGAGAACACTGAAGCTTTCTTT. This chain links TRBV5-1 with TRBJ1-1; no firm D call. This CDR3 is 14 amino acids long. Trimming took 4 bases from V and 1 from J, leaving 11 bases between them. CDR1 and CDR2 (germline): SGHRS, YFSETQ.

This chain joins TRBV28 and TRBJ1-5, with D possibly being TRBD1 (5 bases). The germline V gene encodes CDR1 MDHEN and CDR2 SYDVKM. V was shortened by 8 bases and J by 1 base, with 18 bases between the two germline ends. This CDR3 region has 16 residues. The CDR3 bases are TGTGCCAGCGATGGAGGGGCCTACCAAAGCAATCAGCCCCAGCATTTT. It is translated as CASDGGAYQSNQPQHF.

The CDR3 DNA sequence: TGTGCCAGCAGCTTAATTGGCGGGAGCTCCTACAATGAGCAGTTCTTC. Its translation: CASSLIGGSSYNEQFF. This chain joins TRBV7-3 and TRBJ2-1; 7 nucleotides agree with TRBD2. The germline gives CDR1 SGHTA, CDR2 FQGTGA. Germline trimming cut 1 base from V and 0 bases from J; bases unmatched to any gene: 3. The CDR3 contains 16 residues.

The CDR3 DNA is TGCGCCAGCAGCTCACAGGGGCTAGCTAATGAAAAACTGTTTTTT. Amino acid sequence: CASSSQGLANEKLFF. The chain combines TRBV4-1 with TRBJ1-4, with 7 nucleotides matching TRBD1. The CDR3 runs 15 residues. V trimming: 5 bases; J trimming: 3 bases; junction bases outside the gene matches: 6. Looked up from germline, CDR1 is MGHRA and CDR2 is YSYEKL.

The chain joins TRBV6-1 to TRBJ2-7; no reliable D call. CDR3 length: 15 residues. Germline loops: CDR1 MNHNS, CDR2 SASEGT. Trimming pared 3 bases from V and 5 bases from J, leaving 17 bases between. The CDR3 DNA reads as TGTGCCAGCAGTGAGATAGCCTGGGGTCTGGACGAGCAGTACTTC. Protein: CASSEIAWGLDEQYF.

The rearrangement uses TRBV5-4 and TRBJ1-2; 10 bases fit TRBD1. V shed 3 bases and J 5 bases; nucleotides not matched to a gene: 7. The CDR3 runs to 15 residues. The germline CDR1 and CDR2 sequences are SGHNT and YYREEE (reference sequence). The CDR3 nucleotides read TGTGCCAGCAGCTCGCGGACAGGGGGAGCTTATGGCTACACCTTC. It encodes CASSSRTGGAYGYTF.

This clone was found a few times. V usage is TRBV27 and J usage is TRBJ2-7; D is perhaps TRBD1 (5 bases). Germline CDR1 is MNHEY and CDR2 is SMNVEV (reference sequence). The CDR3 runs 12 residues. Trimming took off 6 bases at V and 4 bases at J, with 10 bases between the two ends. The DNA of the CDR3 is TGTGCCAGCAGCGACAGAGGATACGAGCAGTACTTC. It translates to CASSDRGYEQYF.

The gene calls are TRBV4-1 and TRBJ1-2; no definite D call. The V gene lost 2 bases and the J gene lost 8 bases, with 21 bases spanning the gap. The CDR3 loop spans 16 amino acids. The germline gives CDR1 MGHRA, CDR2 YSYEKL. Written as DNA, the CDR3 is TGCGCCAGCAGCCAAACAAGAGACCCAGATCGGTGGGGCTACACCTTC. This gives the protein CASSQTRDPDRWGYTF.

This clone was seen a single time. This chain links TRBV5-1 with TRBJ2-2, with D possibly matching TRBD2 (5 bases). The CDR3 spans 15 residues. V lost 4 bases and J 1 base, leaving 11 bases between the germline ends. The germline V gene encodes CDR1 SGHRS and CDR2 YFSETQ. CDR3 bases: TGCGCCAGCAGCCCTACCAGCGGGAACACCGGGGAGCTGTTTTTT. The encoded protein is CASSPTSGNTGELFF.

The chain has TRBV19 and TRBJ1-4; weak D call: TRBD1 (5 bases). CDR1 and CDR2 (germline): LNHDA, SQIVND (reference sequence). The CDR3 loop spans 15 amino acids. The V end lost 3 bases, the J end lost 1 base, and 9 bases lay between the germline ends. CDR3 in amino acids: CASSIAGVTNEKLFF. CDR3 bases: TGTGCCAGTAGTATTGCGGGGGTAACTAATGAAAAACTGTTTTTT.

The table lists this clone with a few counts. Other DNA sequences in the same sample also yield this CDR3. This chain uses TRBV7-2 with TRBJ1-1; the D is unclear. The germline CDR1 and CDR2 sequences are SGHTA and FQGNSA. The CDR3 has 13 residues. V was cut by 3 bases and J by 0 bases, with 5 bases left in between. The CDR3 nucleotides read TGTGCCAGCAGCTTGTCGGTGAACACTGAAGCTTTCTTT. Its translation is CASSLSVNTEAFF.

The J gene is TRBJ1-1, the V gene TRBV30, with 8 bases matching TRBD1. The CDR3 extends over 14 amino acids. The germline V gene has CDR1 GTSNPN and CDR2 SVGIG (reference sequence). The junction had 9 bases not matched to a gene; V was cut back by 3 bases and J by 6 bases. The chain's CDR3 is CAWRKQGGAPEAFF. The CDR3, as DNA: TGTGCCTGGAGGAAACAGGGGGGTGCACCTGAAGCTTTCTTT.

The chain joins TRBV5-6 to TRBJ1-1, with 9 bases fitting TRBD1. This CDR3 comprises 14 residues. The V gene end was trimmed by 0 bases and the J gene end by 5 bases; junction bases not matched to a gene: 2. Looked up from germline, CDR1 is SGHDT and CDR2 is YYEEEE. The CDR3 spells CASSLDRGRTEAFF. CDR3 nucleotides: TGTGCCAGCAGCTTGGACAGGGGGCGAACTGAAGCTTTCTTT.

The CDR3 sequence: CASSPGTGTEAFF. CDR3 nucleotide sequence: TGTGCCAGCTCACCAGGGACCGGCACTGAAGCTTTCTTT. J is TRBJ1-1 and V is TRBV18, with D maybe TRBD1 (5 bases). The V end was cut by 2 bases, the J end by 4 bases, with 8 bases between. Germline V lookup: CDR1 KGHSH, CDR2 LQKENI. The CDR3 extends over 13 amino acids.

The V and J genes are TRBV9 and TRBJ2-1, with TRBD2 identical over 11 bases. After removal of 3 bases from V and 7 bases from J, the junction contained 6 bases not matched to a gene. Germline V lookup: CDR1 SGDLS, CDR2 YYNGEE. The CDR3 has 15 residues. CDR3 coding DNA: TGTGCCAGCAGCGGCGGACTAGCGGGCCTTAATGAGCAGTTCTTC. This codes for CASSGGLAGLNEQFF.

The chain links TRBV19 to TRBJ1-5, with no clear D. Germline V gives CDR1 LNHDA, CDR2 SQIVND (reference sequence). The CDR3 is made up of 15 amino acids. Trimming cost V 3 bases and J 1 base, with 10 bases left between them. The CDR3 sequence is CASSISVGSNQPQHF. The DNA for the CDR3 is TGTGCCAGTAGTATTTCGGTGGGAAGCAATCAGCCCCAGCATTTT.

As regards this clone: Different DNA sequences within this sample yield the same CDR3. This CDR3 reads CASSTDRVYGYTF. As DNA, the CDR3 is TGCGCCAGCAGCACCGACAGGGTCTATGGCTACACCTTC. The rearrangement links TRBV5-1 to TRBJ1-2; 7 bases align to TRBD1. Trimming at V came to 4 bases and at J to 4 bases, leaving 4 bases not matched to a gene. CDR3 length equals 13 residues. Looked up from germline, CDR1 is SGHRS and CDR2 is YFSETQ. The full variable domain, in which reference TRBV5-1 and TRBJ1-2 provide the parts outside the CDR3, is KAGVTQTPRYLIKTRGQQVTLSCSPISGHRSVSWYQQTPGQGLQFLFEYFSETQRNKGNFPGRFSGRQFSNSRSEMNVSTLELGDSALYLCASSTDRVYGYTFGSGTRLTVV.

In nucleotides, the CDR3 is TGTGCCAGCACTCGTACTTCTACTTCGAACACCGGGGAGCTGTTTTTT. As protein: CASTRTSTSNTGELFF. The chain uses TRBV9 and TRBJ2-2, with D uncertain. V was trimmed by 6 bases and J by 0 bases, leaving 15 bases between them. Germline values: CDR1 SGDLS, CDR2 YYNGEE. This CDR3 comprises 16 residues.

This chain joins TRBV4-1 and TRBJ1-1, with 7 bases aligning to TRBD1. CDR3 size: 15 residues. Germline lookup yields CDR1 MGHRA and CDR2 YSYEKL. Unmatched junction bases numbered 2, after V lost 0 bases and J lost 1 base. The CDR3 loop reads CASSQDHRGNTEAFF. The CDR3 nucleotides are TGCGCCAGCAGCCAAGACCACAGGGGGAACACTGAAGCTTTCTTT.

The rearrangement uses TRBV5-1 and TRBJ2-3, with D maybe TRBD1 (5 bases). Germline V gene lookup returns CDR1 SGHRS and CDR2 YFSETQ. The length of the CDR3 is 14 residues. V dropped 4 bases and J dropped 3 bases, with 12 bases sitting between them. The CDR3 sequence: CASSLEGVTDTQYF. The CDR3 coding sequence is TGCGCCAGCAGCCTCGAAGGGGTAACAGATACGCAGTATTTT.

This clone was counted a single time. The genes are TRBV15 and TRBJ2-1; perhaps D is TRBD1 or TRBD2 (5 bases each). The CDR3 sequence is 14 residues long. The V end lost 3 bases, the J end lost 4 bases, and 10 bases lay between the germline ends. Germline V CDR1 and CDR2: LNHNV, YYDKDF (reference sequence). The DNA of the CDR3 is TGTGCCACCAGCAGCCGGGGCCCATACAATGAGCAGTTCTTC. Amino acids: CATSSRGPYNEQFF.

V and J are TRBV9 and TRBJ2-7, with TRBD1 matching 8 bases. Looked up from germline, CDR1 is SGDLS and CDR2 is YYNGEE. The CDR3 runs 14 residues. V was pared by 4 bases and J by 4 bases, with 7 bases of the junction left unmatched. CDR3 loop: CASSFGQGSYEQYF. In DNA, the CDR3 is TGTGCCAGCAGCTTCGGACAGGGTAGTTACGAGCAGTACTTC.

CDR3 amino acids: CASSVTGYYGYTF. In nucleotides, the CDR3 is TGTGCCAGCAGTGTGACAGGGTACTATGGCTACACCTTC. The chain links TRBV6-5 to TRBJ1-2; TRBD1 aligns across 7 bases. V trimming: 5 bases; J trimming: 3 bases; junction bases outside the gene matches: 3. Germline loops: CDR1 MNHEY, CDR2 SVGAGI. This CDR3 comprises 13 residues.

The V and J genes are TRBV5-1 and TRBJ1-1; D not certain. The CDR3 contains 14 residues. V was pared by 0 bases and J by 4 bases, with 10 bases between. Germline V CDR1 and CDR2: SGHRS, YFSETQ. The CDR3 protein is CASSLVVSSTEAFF. In DNA, the CDR3 is TGCGCCAGCAGCTTGGTGGTGTCTTCCACTGAAGCTTTCTTT.

J is TRBJ2-3 and V is TRBV28; D call uncertain. The CDR3 has 14 residues. Trimming pared 10 bases from V and 0 bases from J, leaving 14 bases between. The germline V gene has CDR1 MDHEN and CDR2 SYDVKM. CDR3 coding DNA: TGTGCCACCAGACACTTCGGTAGCACAGATACGCAGTATTTT. Residues: CATRHFGSTDTQYF. The full variable domain, rest sourced from reference TRBV28 and TRBJ2-3, is DVKVTQSSRYLVKRTGEKVFLECVQDMDHENMFWYRQDPGLGLRLIYFSYDVKMKEKGDIPEGYSVSREKKERFSLILESASTNQTSMYLCATRHFGSTDTQYFGPGTRLTVL.

This clone was recorded only once. The chain recombines TRBV27 with TRBJ1-5; 7 nucleotides agree with TRBD1. The length of the CDR3 is 18 residues. CDR1 is MNHEY and CDR2 is SMNVEV in the germline V gene (reference sequence). Trimming cost V 7 bases and J 0 bases; bases outside gene matches: 15. CDR3 DNA sequence: TGTGCCAGCAAGAAAGTTTCGACAGGGACGTATAGCAATCAGCCCCAGCATTTT. Translating it yields CASKKVSTGTYSNQPQHF.

The chain employs TRBV7-2 and TRBJ2-2; 9 positions match TRBD1. V dropped 5 bases and J dropped 3; count of bases not matched to a gene: 4. The CDR3 is made up of 15 amino acids. Germline V CDR1 and CDR2: SGHTA, FQGNSA. The CDR3 bases are TGTGCCAGCAGCCCCGGGACAGGGTACACCGGGGAGCTGTTTTTT. The encoded protein is CASSPGTGYTGELFF. The whole variable domain, remainder taken from reference TRBV7-2 and TRBJ2-2, is GAGVSQSPSNKVTEKGKDVELRCDPISGHTALYWYRQSLGQGLEFLIYFQGNSAPDKSGLPSDRFSAERTGGSVSTLTIQRTQQEDSAVYLCASSPGTGYTGELFFGEGSRLTVL.

The rearrangement joins TRBV30 to TRBJ1-2, with TRBD1 identical over 10 bases. In germline, CDR1 is GTSNPN, CDR2 SVGIG (reference sequence). Trimming at V came to 5 bases and at J to 3 bases, leaving 3 bases not matched to a gene. The CDR3 extends over 13 amino acids. CDR3 sequence (DNA): TGTGCCTGGGGGACAGGGGTGGACTATGGCTACACCTTC. Protein: CAWGTGVDYGYTF.